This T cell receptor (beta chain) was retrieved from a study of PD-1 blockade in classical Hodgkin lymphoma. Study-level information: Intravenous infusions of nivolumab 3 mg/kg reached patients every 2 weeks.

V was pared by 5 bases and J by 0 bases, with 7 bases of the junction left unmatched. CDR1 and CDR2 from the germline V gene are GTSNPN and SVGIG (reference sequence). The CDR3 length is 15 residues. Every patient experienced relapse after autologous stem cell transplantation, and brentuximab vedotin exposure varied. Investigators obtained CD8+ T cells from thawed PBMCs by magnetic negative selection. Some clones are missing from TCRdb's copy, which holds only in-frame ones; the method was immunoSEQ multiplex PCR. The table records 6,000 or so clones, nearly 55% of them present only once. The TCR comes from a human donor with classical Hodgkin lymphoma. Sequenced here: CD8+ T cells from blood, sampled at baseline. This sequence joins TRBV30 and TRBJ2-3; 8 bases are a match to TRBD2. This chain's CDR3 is CAWDSIAGSTDTQYF. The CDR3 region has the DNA TGTGCCTGGGATAGTATAGCGGGGAGCACAGATACGCAGTATTTT.